This is a list of T cell receptor beta chains from one sample in a study of T-cell reconstitution after alpha-beta-depleted transplantation in children. TCRdb processed the PCR reads anew with MiXCR; each CDR3 protein has one entry. The table includes 380,000 or so distinct CDR3 sequences, roughly 13% detected once. The sequencing used PBMCs, collected from the stem cell graft. The receptors stem from a human donor who donated a stem cell graft to a child with Fanconi anemia. Each CDR3 is given with its conserved first and last residue. The D gene is left open where the match is weak. Clone size is stated in some rows and not others, as once, few, many or a class when expanded.

v_gene	len	abundance	d_gene	j_gene	CDR3nt	CDR3aa
TRBV20-1	14	few	.	TRBJ1-1	TGCAGTGCTAGAGATCCCGGTACCTCCTCTGCGGCTTTCTTT	CSARDPGTSSAAFF
TRBV12-3/TRBV12-4	13	.	.	TRBJ1-1	TGTGCCAGCAGTTTCATGGGGGAGACTGAAGCTTTCTTT	CASSFMGETEAFF
TRBV6-1	14	.	.	TRBJ1-2	TGTGCCAGCATGGGGGGTTTCAGTCTCGGGGGCTACACCTTC	CASMGGFSLGGYTF
TRBV11-2	17	few	TRBD1	TRBJ2-2	TGTGCCAGCAGCGCTTATCAGGGGGCCCGCGGCACCGGGGAGCTGTTTTTT	CASSAYQGARGTGELFF
TRBV5-1	17	.	.	TRBJ1-1	TGCGCCAGCAGCTTGCAGGGATCCGAAGTGATGAACACTGAAGCTTTCTTT	CASSLQGSEVMNTEAFF
TRBV28	13	few	.	TRBJ1-2	TGTGCCAGCAGTCCACAGATTCATGATGGCTACACCTTC	CASSPQIHDGYTF
TRBV7-2	17	few	TRBD2	TRBJ2-5	TGTGCCAGCAGCTCGGGACTAGCGGGGGGGCGAGGAGAGACCCAGTACTTC	CASSSGLAGGRGETQYF
TRBV6-2/TRBV6-3	13	many	.	TRBJ2-1	TGTGCCAGCCGCCTTAGGGGCTACAATGAGCAGTTCTTC	CASRLRGYNEQFF
TRBV6-2/TRBV6-3	14	many	.	TRBJ2-1	TGTGCCAGCAGTTACAGGGTGAGGTACAATGAGCAGTTCTTC	CASSYRVRYNEQFF
TRBV7-9	14	many	.	TRBJ2-3	TGTGCCAGCAGCTTCGGGTCTAGGGCAGATACGCAGTATTTT	CASSFGSRADTQYF
TRBV18	13	many	.	TRBJ2-1	TGTGCCAGCTCACCACGAAGGATACATGAGCAGTTCTTC	CASSPRRIHEQFF
TRBV7-1	22	.	.	TRBJ2-4	TGTGCCAGCAGCTCAAGTGGCCCCAGTGAGGGGGTGAGAAGTGGGTACAAAAACATTCAGTACTTC	CASSSSGPSEGVRSGYKNIQYF
TRBV4-3	15	.	TRBD1	TRBJ2-2	TGCGCCAGCAGCCGAGAGCTACAGGGGACCGGGGAGCTGTTTTTT	CASSRELQGTGELFF
TRBV29-1	12	.	.	TRBJ2-2	TGCAGCGCCCGTGGGCCGGCGCGGGAGCTGTTTTTT	CSARGPARELFF
TRBV6-1	16	few	.	TRBJ1-2	TGTGCCAGCAGTCCTGGGAGGGCTGACCGAGGCTATGGCTACACCTTC	CASSPGRADRGYGYTF
TRBV5-1	16	.	.	TRBJ2-6	TGCGCCAGCAGCTACCCCCAGGCGGCTGGGGCCAACGTCCTGACTTTC	CASSYPQAAGANVLTF
TRBV29-1	14	.	TRBD1	TRBJ2-4	TGCAGCGCCTACGGGACAGGGGCCAAAAACATTCAGTACTTC	CSAYGTGAKNIQYF
TRBV25-1	15	few	.	TRBJ2-5	TGTGCCAGCAGTGAAATTCGGGTGCTTGGAGAGACCCAGTACTTC	CASSEIRVLGETQYF
TRBV12-3/TRBV12-4	16	many	TRBD1	TRBJ1-4	TGTGCCAGCATGGGACAGGGGAGCGCGCCTAATGAAAAACTGTTTTTT	CASMGQGSAPNEKLFF
TRBV4-3	16	many	.	TRBJ1-1	TGCGCCAGCAGCCAAGAGACCGGCAGGGTGGGTACTGAAGCTTTCTTT	CASSQETGRVGTEAFF
TRBV20-1	13	.	.	TRBJ1-2	TGCAGTGCTAGAGATAAGGAGAACTATGGCTACACCTTC	CSARDKENYGYTF
TRBV7-8	14	many	TRBD1	TRBJ2-5	TGTGCCAGCAGCCAGACAGGGGGCCAAGAGACCCAGTACTTC	CASSQTGGQETQYF
TRBV18	16	few	.	TRBJ2-2	TGTGCCAGCTCGCCTGAGGGGCTTCCGAACACCGGGGAGCTGTTTTTT	CASSPEGLPNTGELFF
TRBV12-3/TRBV12-4	13	.	.	TRBJ1-1	TGTGCCAGCAGTTTCATACAGGGAGAAGAAGCTTTCTTT	CASSFIQGEEAFF
TRBV5-1	13	.	.	TRBJ2-1	TGCGCCAGCAGCTGGGACGCCTACAATGAGCAGTTCTTC	CASSWDAYNEQFF
TRBV4-2	15	many	TRBD2	TRBJ2-5	TGTGCCAGCAGCCAAGGGACTAGCATCCAAGAGACCCAGTACTTC	CASSQGTSIQETQYF